This passage covers 20 T cell receptor beta chains from one sample sequenced in a study of blood T cell repertoires in COVID-19 (dated by TCRdb to the early 2020s). Library method: the immunoSEQ multiplex PCR assay. The clones in this table, taken by TCRdb from immuneACCESS, are in-frame only. Not every clone is retained; where verified, under half of the shortfall comes from an unresolved V gene, and the cause of the rest is unknown. The sample includes about 170,000 clones, with around 84% observed a single time. The top ten hold about 15% of the sample. Material: peripheral blood. Receptors originate from a woman between 65 and 79 years old with COVID-19, enrolled during active disease.

This chain links TRBV3-1 (or the pseudogene TRBV3-2) with TRBJ2-1; TRBD2 matches at 10 bases. J lost 4 bases, V lost 3 bases, and 9 bases had no gene match. The CDR3 loop spans 17 amino acids. The germline CDR1 and CDR2 sequences are LGHDT and YNNKEL (reference sequence). For the CDR3, the DNA is TGTGCCAGCAGCCAGCCCCCTAGCGGGAGAAAGTACAATGAGCAGTTCTTC. It specifies CASSQPPSGRKYNEQFF.

This clone showed up just once. The chain couples TRBV3-1 (or the pseudogene TRBV3-2) to TRBJ2-1; D not resolved. The CDR3 extends over 15 amino acids. Germline V gene lookup returns CDR1 LGHDT and CDR2 YNNKEL (reference sequence). Between the trimmed V and J ends, which lost 0 bases and 5 bases, there was a span of 11 bases. CDR3 region: CASSQDYSRNNEQFF. The CDR3 DNA is TGTGCCAGCAGCCAAGATTATTCTAGGAACAATGAGCAGTTCTTC.

This chain links TRBV5-5 with TRBJ1-5; D remains unclear. CDR1 SGHKS and CDR2 YYEKEE come from the germline V gene (reference sequence). Trimming left V 2 bases short and J 5 bases short, with 8 bases between. There are 13 residues in the CDR3. The CDR3 nucleotides read TGTGCCAGCAGCTTAATCTCTGATCAGCCCCAGCATTTT. This translates into CASSLISDQPQHF.

The chain has TRBV6-2 or TRBV6-3 and TRBJ2-2, with D tentatively TRBD2 (6 bases). This CDR3 contains 19 residues. From germline, CDR1 is MNHEY and CDR2 SVGEGT. Trimming pared 0 bases from V and 4 bases from J, leaving 21 bases between. The CDR3 region has the DNA TGTGCCAGCAGTTACTCGATCGTTTTAGGAGGGCCTGTCACCGGGGAGCTGTTTTTT. Amino acid sequence: CASSYSIVLGGPVTGELFF.

The chain carries TRBV29-1 and TRBJ2-3; a weak D match, TRBD1 (6 bases). The CDR3 is 15 residues long. Deletions cut 3 bases from V and 0 bases from J, with 13 bases between. Germline V CDR1 and CDR2: SQVTM, ANQGSEA. CDR3 sequence (DNA): TGCAGCGTTGAGGGACCTGGGGGCAGCACAGATACGCAGTATTTT. It specifies CSVEGPGGSTDTQYF.

The rearrangement uses TRBV30 and TRBJ1-1, with D perhaps TRBD1 (5 bases). Germline V gene sequence: CDR1 GTSNPN, CDR2 SVGIG (reference sequence). Trimming pared 2 bases from V and 5 bases from J, leaving 12 bases between. There are 13 residues in the CDR3. The CDR3 sequence is CAWSPWGGTEAFF. Here the CDR3 DNA reads TGTGCCTGGAGTCCGTGGGGGGGGACTGAAGCTTTCTTT.

The chain carries TRBV6-5 and TRBJ1-1; no clear D. Trimming stripped 6 bases from V and 0 bases from J, with 8 bases between. The germline gives CDR1 MNHEY, CDR2 SVGAGI. The CDR3 totals 13 residues. CDR3: CASSSLMNTEAFF. CDR3 coding DNA: TGTGCCAGCAGCTCTTTAATGAACACTGAAGCTTTCTTT.

In its sample, this clone was seen once. The chain employs TRBV4-1 and TRBJ2-5; the match to TRBD1 covers 8 bases. From germline, CDR1 is MGHRA and CDR2 YSYEKL. This CDR3 spans 16 amino acids. V trimming: 4 bases; J trimming: 2 bases; junction bases outside the gene matches: 9. DNA for the CDR3: TGCGCCAGCAGCCTCAATCAGGGGGCAGGGCAAGAGACCCAGTACTTC. Amino acid sequence: CASSLNQGAGQETQYF.

The chain recombines TRBV6-5 with TRBJ1-4; the D gene is possibly TRBD1 (6 bases). The V gene lost 1 base and the J gene lost 8 bases, with 14 bases spanning the gap. This CDR3 has 15 amino acids. The germline gives CDR1 MNHEY, CDR2 SVGAGI. Here the CDR3 reads CASSYLQGKGEKLFF. The CDR3 DNA reads as TGTGCCAGCAGTTACTTACAGGGTAAAGGGGAAAAACTGTTTTTT.

The chain combines TRBV5-1 with TRBJ2-3; 13 nucleotides align to TRBD2. This CDR3 is 14 amino acids long. Trimming cost V 6 bases and J 4 bases; bases outside gene matches: 2. Germline lookup yields CDR1 SGHRS and CDR2 YFSETQ. The CDR3 sequence: CASKLAGGPDTQYF. In DNA form, the CDR3 reads TGCGCCAGCAAACTAGCGGGAGGGCCAGATACGCAGTATTTT. The entire variable domain, with the rest obtained from reference TRBV5-1 and TRBJ2-3, is as follows: KAGVTQTPRYLIKTRGQQVTLSCSPISGHRSVSWYQQTPGQGLQFLFEYFSETQRNKGNFPGRFSGRQFSNSRSEMNVSTLELGDSALYLCASKLAGGPDTQYFGPGTRLTVL.

The chain couples TRBV10-3 to TRBJ2-3; TRBD1 aligns across 11 bases. The length of the CDR3 is 16 residues. CDR1 and CDR2 (germline): ENHRY, SYGVKD. J lost 5 bases, V lost 3 bases, and 7 bases had no gene match. Here the CDR3 reads CAISDPGGQGGDTQYF. CDR3 DNA: TGTGCCATCAGTGACCCGGGGGGACAGGGGGGAGATACGCAGTATTTT.

V usage is TRBV6-5 and J usage is TRBJ1-1, with 9 positions matching TRBD1. The germline gives CDR1 MNHEY, CDR2 SVGAGI. V shed 6 bases and J 1 base; nucleotides not matched to a gene: 6. This CDR3 has 15 amino acids. In DNA form, the CDR3 reads TGTGCCAGCAGCCAAAAACAGGGGGCGAACACTGAAGCTTTCTTT. Protein product: CASSQKQGANTEAFF.

The gene calls are TRBV12-3 or TRBV12-4 and TRBJ1-1; D is undetermined. There are 12 residues in the CDR3. Trimming took off 6 bases at V and 1 base at J, with 6 bases between the two ends. The CDR3 sequence: CASSNQNTEAFF. CDR3 bases: TGTGCCAGCAGCAATCAGAACACTGAAGCTTTCTTT.

The chain has TRBV2 and TRBJ2-2; D uncertain. V lost 0 bases, J lost 9 bases, and 2 bases lay in between. CDR3 length: 11 amino acids. The germline CDR1 and CDR2 sequences are SNHLY and FYNNEI. The CDR3 loop is CASSEAWELFF. The CDR3 bases are TGTGCCAGCAGTGAAGCCTGGGAGCTGTTTTTT.

This chain connects TRBV28 to TRBJ1-4, with a weak D call TRBD1 (6 bases). The V end lost 6 bases, the J end lost 8 bases, and 13 bases lay between the germline ends. Germline CDR1 MDHEN, CDR2 SYDVKM. The CDR3 has 13 amino acids. In DNA form, the CDR3 reads TGTGCCAGCAGGGTCGGGGGGCTCGAAAAACTGTTTTTT. This gives the protein CASRVGGLEKLFF.

The chain has TRBV7-2 and TRBJ1-3; D call uncertain. The CDR3 runs to 13 residues. Germline CDR1 SGHTA, CDR2 FQGNSA. Trimming shortened V by 5 bases and J by 2 bases, and 7 bases separated the two germline ends. CDR3 sequence: CASSVRPGNTIYF. The CDR3 nucleotides are TGTGCCAGCAGCGTCCGTCCTGGAAACACCATATATTTT. The full variable domain, its missing parts supplied by reference TRBV7-2 and TRBJ1-3, is GAGVSQSPSNKVTEKGKDVELRCDPISGHTALYWYRQSLGQGLEFLIYFQGNSAPDKSGLPSDRFSAERTGGSVSTLTIQRTQQEDSAVYLCASSVRPGNTIYFGEGSWLTVV.

V usage is TRBV5-1 and J usage is TRBJ1-6; D is uncertain. The length of the CDR3 is 18 residues. Germline CDR1 reads SGHRS; CDR2 reads YFSETQ. V lost 0 bases to trimming and J lost 3 bases, with 16 bases between them. CDR3 amino acids: CASSLAPGGSHYNSPLHF. The CDR3 DNA follows: TGCGCCAGCAGCTTGGCGCCGGGAGGAAGCCACTATAATTCACCCCTCCACTTT. The variable domain in full, with the rest retrieved from reference TRBV5-1 and TRBJ1-6, is KAGVTQTPRYLIKTRGQQVTLSCSPISGHRSVSWYQQTPGQGLQFLFEYFSETQRNKGNFPGRFSGRQFSNSRSEMNVSTLELGDSALYLCASSLAPGGSHYNSPLHFGNGTRLTVT.

This clone has a handful of counts. V is TRBV7-2 and J is TRBJ1-3, with a weak D call TRBD1 (6 bases). The CDR3 is 18 amino acids. CDR1 is SGHTA, CDR2 FQGNSA, per germline. Trimming took 2 bases from V and 0 from J, leaving 17 bases between them. The CDR3 protein is CASSLTGLGSSSGNTIYF. Written as DNA, the CDR3 is TGTGCCAGCAGCTTAACAGGGCTGGGATCCAGCTCTGGAAACACCATATATTTT.

The chain is built from TRBV5-1 and TRBJ2-1, with a possible D match to TRBD1 (5 bases). Germline V gene lookup returns CDR1 SGHRS and CDR2 YFSETQ. V was pared by 6 bases and J by 6 bases, with 25 bases between. The CDR3 runs 17 residues. CDR3 DNA sequence: TGCGCCAGCACCCTTACTTATTTGGGGCTTGCCTCCAATGAGCAGTTCTTC. It is translated as CASTLTYLGLASNEQFF.

This sequence joins TRBV28 and TRBJ1-1, with 7 bases aligning to TRBD1. V lost 4 bases and J lost 5; bases outside the gene matches: 10. The germline CDR1 and CDR2 sequences are MDHEN and SYDVKM. The CDR3 consists of 15 residues. As DNA, the CDR3 is TGTGCCAGCAGTTCAAAACAGGGGTGGATTACTGAAGCTTTCTTT. Protein sequence: CASSSKQGWITEAFF.